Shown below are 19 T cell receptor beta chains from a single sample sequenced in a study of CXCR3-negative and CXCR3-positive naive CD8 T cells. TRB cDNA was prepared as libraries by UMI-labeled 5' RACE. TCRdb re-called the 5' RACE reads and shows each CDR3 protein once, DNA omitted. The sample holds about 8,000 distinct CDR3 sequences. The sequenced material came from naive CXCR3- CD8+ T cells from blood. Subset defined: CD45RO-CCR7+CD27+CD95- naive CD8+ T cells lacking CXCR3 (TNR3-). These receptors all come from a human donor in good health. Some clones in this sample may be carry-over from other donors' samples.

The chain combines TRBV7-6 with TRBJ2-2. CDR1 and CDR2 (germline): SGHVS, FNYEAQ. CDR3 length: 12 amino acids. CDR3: CASSLGPGELFF.

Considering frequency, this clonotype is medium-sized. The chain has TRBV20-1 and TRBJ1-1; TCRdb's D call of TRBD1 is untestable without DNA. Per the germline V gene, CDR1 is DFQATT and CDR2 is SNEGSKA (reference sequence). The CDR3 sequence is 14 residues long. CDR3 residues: CSANRRGRGTEAFF.

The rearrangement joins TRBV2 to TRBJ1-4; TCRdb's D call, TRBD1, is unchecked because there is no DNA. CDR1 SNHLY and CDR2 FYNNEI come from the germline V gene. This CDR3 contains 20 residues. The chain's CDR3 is CASTNPQIGQARATNEKLFF.

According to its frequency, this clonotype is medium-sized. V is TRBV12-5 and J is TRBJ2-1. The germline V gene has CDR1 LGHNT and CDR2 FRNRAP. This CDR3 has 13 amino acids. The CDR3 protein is CASGPFLSGEQFF.

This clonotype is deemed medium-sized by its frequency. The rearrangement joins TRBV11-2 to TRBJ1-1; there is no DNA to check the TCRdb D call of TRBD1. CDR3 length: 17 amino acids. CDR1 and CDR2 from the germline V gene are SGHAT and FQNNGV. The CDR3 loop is CASSFSSSGAMNTEAFF.

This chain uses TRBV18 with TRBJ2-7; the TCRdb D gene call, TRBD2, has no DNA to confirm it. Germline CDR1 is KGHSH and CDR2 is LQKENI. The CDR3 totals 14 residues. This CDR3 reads CASSPEDSSYEQYF.

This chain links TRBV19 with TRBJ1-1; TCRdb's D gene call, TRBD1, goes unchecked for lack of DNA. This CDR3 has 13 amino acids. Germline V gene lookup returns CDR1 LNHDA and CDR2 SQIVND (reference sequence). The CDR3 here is CASFDSLNTEAFF. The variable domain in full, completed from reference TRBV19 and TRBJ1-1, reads DGGITQSPKYLFRKEGQNVTLSCEQNLNHDAMYWYRQDPGQGLRLIYYSQIVNDFQKGDIAEGYSVSREKKESFPLTVTSAQKNPTAFYLCASFDSLNTEAFFGQGTRLTVV.

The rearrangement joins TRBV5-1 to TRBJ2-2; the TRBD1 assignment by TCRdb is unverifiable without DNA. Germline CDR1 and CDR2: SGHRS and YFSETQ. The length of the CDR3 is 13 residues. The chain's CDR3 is CATLGQNTGELFF.

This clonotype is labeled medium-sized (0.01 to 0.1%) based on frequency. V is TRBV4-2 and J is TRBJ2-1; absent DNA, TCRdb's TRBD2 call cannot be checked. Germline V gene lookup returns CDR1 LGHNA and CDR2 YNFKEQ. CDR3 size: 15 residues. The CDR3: CASSQVLAGYNEQFF.

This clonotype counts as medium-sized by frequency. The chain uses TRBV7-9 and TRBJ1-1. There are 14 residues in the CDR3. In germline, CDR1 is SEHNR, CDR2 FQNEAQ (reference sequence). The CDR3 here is CASSFTEINTEAFF.

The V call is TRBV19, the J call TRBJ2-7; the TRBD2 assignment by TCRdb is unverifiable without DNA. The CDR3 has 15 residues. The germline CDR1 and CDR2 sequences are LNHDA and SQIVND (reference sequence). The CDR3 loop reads CASSISTSGIDEQYF. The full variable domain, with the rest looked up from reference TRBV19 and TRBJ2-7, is DGGITQSPKYLFRKEGQNVTLSCEQNLNHDAMYWYRQDPGQGLRLIYYSQIVNDFQKGDIAEGYSVSREKKESFPLTVTSAQKNPTAFYLCASSISTSGIDEQYFGPGTRLTVT.

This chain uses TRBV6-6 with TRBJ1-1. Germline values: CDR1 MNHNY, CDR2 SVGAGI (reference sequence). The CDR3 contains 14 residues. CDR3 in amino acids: CASGEARSNTEAFF.

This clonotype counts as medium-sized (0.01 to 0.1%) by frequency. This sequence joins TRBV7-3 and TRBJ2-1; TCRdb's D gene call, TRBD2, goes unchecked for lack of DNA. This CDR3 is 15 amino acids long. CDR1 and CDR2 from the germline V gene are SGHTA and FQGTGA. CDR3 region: CASSWGTSGGNEQFF. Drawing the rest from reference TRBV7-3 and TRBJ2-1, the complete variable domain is GAGVSQTPSNKVTEKGKYVELRCDPISGHTALYWYRQSLGQGPEFLIYFQGTGAADDSGLPNDRFFAVRPEGSVSTLKIQRTERGDSAVYLCASSWGTSGGNEQFFGPGTRLTVL.

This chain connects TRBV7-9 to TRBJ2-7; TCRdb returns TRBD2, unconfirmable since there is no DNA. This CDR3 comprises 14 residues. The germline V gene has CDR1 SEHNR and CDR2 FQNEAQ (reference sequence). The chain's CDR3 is CASTGLAGGYEQYF.

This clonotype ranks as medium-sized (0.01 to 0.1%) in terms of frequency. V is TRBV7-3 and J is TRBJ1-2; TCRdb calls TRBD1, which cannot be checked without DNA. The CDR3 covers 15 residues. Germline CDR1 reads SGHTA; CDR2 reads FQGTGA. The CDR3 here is CASSAGTGSNYGYTF.

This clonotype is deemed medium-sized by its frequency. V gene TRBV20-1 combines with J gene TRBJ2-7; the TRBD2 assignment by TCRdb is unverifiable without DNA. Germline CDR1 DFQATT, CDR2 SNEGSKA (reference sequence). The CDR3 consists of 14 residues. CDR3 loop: CSARDGTSGYEQYF.

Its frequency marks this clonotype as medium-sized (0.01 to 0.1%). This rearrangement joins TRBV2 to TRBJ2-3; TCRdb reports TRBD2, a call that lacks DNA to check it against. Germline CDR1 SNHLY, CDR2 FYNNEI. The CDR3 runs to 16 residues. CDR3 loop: CASSEASGRSTDTQYF.

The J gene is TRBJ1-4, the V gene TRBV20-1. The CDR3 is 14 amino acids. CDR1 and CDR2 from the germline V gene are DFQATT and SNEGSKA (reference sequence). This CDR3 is CSARDLRFTEKLFF.

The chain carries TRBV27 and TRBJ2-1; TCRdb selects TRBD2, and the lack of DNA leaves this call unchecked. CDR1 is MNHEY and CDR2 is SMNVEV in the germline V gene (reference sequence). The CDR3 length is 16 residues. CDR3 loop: CASSLLGGYSYNEQFF.